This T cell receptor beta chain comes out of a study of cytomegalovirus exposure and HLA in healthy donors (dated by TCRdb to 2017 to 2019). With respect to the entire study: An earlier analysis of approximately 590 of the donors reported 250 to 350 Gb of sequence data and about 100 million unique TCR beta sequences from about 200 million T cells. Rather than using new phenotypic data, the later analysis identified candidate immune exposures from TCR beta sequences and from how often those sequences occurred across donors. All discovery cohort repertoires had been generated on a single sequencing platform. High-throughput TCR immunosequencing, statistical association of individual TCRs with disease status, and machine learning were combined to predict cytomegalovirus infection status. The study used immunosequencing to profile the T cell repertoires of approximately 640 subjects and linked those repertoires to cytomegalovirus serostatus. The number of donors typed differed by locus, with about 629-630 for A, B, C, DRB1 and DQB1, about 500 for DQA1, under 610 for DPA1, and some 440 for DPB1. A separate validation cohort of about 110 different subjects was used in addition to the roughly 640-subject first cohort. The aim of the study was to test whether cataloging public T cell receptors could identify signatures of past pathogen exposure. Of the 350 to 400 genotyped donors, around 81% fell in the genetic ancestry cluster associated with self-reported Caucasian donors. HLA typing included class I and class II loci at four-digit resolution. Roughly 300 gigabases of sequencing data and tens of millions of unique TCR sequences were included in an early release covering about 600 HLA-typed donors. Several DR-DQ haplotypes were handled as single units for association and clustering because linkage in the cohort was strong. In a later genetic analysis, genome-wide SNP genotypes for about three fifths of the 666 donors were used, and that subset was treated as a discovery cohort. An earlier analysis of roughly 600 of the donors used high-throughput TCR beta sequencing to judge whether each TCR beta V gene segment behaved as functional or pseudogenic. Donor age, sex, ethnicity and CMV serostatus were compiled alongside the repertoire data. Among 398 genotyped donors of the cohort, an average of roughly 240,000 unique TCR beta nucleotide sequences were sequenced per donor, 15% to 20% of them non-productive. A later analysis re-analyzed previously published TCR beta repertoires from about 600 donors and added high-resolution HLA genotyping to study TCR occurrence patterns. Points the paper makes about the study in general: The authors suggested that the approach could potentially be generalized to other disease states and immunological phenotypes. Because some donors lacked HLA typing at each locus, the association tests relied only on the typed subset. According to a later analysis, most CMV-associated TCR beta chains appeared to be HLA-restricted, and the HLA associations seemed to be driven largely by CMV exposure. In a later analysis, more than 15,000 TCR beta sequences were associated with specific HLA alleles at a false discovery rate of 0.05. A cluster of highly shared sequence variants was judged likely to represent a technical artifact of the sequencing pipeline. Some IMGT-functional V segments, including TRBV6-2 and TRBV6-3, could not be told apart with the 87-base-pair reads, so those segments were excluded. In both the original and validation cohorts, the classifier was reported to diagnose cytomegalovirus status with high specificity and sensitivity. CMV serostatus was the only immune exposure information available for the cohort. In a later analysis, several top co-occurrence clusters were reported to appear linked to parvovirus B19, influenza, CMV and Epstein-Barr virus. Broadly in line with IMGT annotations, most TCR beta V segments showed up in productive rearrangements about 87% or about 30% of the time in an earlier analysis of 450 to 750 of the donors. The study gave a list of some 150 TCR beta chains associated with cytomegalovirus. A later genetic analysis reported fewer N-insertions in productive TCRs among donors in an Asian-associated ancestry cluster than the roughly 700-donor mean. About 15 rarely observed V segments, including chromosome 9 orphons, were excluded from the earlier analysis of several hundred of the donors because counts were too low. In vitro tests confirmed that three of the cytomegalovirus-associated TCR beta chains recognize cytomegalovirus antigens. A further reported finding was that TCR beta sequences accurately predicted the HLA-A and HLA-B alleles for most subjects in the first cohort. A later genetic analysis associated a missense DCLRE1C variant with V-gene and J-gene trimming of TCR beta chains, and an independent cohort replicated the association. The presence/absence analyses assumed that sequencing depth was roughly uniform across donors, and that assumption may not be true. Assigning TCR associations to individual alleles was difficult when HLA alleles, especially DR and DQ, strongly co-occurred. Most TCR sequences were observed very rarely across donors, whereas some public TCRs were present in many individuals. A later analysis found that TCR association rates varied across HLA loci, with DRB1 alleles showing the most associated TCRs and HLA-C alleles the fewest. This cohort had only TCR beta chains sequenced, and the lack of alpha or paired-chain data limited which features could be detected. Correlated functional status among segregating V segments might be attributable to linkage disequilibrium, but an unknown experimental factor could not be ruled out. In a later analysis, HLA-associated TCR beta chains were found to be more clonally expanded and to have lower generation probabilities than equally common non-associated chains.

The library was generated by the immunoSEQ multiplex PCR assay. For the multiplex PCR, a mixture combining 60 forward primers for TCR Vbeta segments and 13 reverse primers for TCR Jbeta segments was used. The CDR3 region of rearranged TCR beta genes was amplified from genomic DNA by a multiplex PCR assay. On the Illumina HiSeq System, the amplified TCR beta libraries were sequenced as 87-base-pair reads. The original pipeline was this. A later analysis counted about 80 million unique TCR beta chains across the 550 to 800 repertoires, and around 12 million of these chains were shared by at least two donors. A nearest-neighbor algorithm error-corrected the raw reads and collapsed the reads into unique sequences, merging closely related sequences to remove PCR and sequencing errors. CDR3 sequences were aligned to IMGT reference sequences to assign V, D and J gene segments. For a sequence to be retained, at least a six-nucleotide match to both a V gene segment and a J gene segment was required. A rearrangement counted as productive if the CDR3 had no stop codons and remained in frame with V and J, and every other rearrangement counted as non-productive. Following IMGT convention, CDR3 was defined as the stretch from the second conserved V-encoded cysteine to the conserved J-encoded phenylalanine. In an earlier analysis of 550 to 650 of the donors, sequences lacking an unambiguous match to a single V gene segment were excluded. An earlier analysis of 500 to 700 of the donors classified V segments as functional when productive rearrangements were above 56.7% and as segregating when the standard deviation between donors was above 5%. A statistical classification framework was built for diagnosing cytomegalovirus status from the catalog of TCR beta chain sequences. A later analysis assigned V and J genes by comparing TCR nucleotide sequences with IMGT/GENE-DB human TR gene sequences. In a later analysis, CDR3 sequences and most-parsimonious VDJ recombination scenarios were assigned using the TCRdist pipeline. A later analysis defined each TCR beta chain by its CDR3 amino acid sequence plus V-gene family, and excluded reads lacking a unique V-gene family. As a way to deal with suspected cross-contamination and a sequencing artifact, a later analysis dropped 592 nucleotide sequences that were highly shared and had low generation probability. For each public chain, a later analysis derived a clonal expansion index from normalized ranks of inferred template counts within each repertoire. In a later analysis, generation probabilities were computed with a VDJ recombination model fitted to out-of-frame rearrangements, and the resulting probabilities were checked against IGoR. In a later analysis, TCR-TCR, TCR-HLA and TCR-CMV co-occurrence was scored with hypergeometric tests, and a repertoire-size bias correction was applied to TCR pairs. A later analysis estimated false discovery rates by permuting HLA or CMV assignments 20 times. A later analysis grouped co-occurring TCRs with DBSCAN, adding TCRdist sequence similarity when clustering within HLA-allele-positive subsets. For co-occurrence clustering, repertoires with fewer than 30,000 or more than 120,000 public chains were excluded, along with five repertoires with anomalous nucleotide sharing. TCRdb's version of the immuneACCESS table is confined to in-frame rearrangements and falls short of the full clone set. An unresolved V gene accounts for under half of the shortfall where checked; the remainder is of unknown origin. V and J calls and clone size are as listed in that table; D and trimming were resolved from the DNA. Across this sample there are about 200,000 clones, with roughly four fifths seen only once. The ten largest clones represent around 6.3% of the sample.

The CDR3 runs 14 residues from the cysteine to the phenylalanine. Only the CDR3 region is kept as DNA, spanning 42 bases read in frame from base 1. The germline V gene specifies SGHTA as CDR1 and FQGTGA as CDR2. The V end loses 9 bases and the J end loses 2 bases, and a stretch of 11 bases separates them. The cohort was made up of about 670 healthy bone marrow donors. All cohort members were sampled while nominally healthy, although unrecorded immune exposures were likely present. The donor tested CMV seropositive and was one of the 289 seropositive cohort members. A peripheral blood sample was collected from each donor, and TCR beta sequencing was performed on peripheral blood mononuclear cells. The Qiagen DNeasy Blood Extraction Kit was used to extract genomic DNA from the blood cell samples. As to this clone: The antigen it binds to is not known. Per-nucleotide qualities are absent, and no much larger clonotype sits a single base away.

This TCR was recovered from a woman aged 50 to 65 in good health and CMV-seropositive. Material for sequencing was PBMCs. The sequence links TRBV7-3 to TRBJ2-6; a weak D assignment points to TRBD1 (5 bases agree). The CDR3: CASSPTAGANVLTF. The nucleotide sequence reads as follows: TGTGCCAGTTCTCCGACAGCTGGGGCCAACGTCCTGACTTTC.